A selection of T cell receptor beta chains follows, all from one sample in a study of patients and donors after allogeneic stem cell transplantation. TCRdb reprocessed the RT-PCR reads via MiXCR and lists one record per CDR3 protein. The sample contains roughly 940,000 distinct CDR3 sequences, under 20% of which appear only once. The sample was blood, either unsorted or a sorted T cell fraction (not recorded which). The receptor source for this set is a human donor who was either an allogeneic HSCT recipient or a stem cell or donor lymphocyte infusion donor (not recorded which). It is not recorded whose cells these are; they may come from a transplant donor. The CDR3 runs from the conserved cysteine through the conserved F or W. A D gene is named only where the DNA matches it firmly. Clone size is not always given. Where it is, it says once, few, many or a class for expanded clones.

cdr3_nt cdr3_aa v_call clone_size j_call d_call
TGTGCCAGCAGTTACAAGACCTCCCGGGAGACCCAGTACTTC CASSYKTSRETQYF TRBV6-5 few TRBJ2-5 NA
TGTGCCAGCAATCGCCCAGCGGGAGGGTATGGCGATGAGCAGTTCTTC CASNRPAGGYGDEQFF TRBV6-1 NA TRBJ2-1 TRBD2
TGTGCCAGCAGGCCCGCGACTAGCGATTCCAATGAGCAGTTCTTC CASRPATSDSNEQFF TRBV6-2/TRBV6-3 NA TRBJ2-1 TRBD2
TGCAGTGCTAGGGGCAGGGGTGGATGGGAGACCCAGTACTTC CSARGRGGWETQYF TRBV20-1 NA TRBJ2-5 NA
TGCGCCAGCAGACTAGGACAGCTGAACACTGAAGCTTTCTTT CASRLGQLNTEAFF TRBV4-1 many TRBJ1-1 NA
TGCGCCAGCAGCTTGGTGGCAGGGTCAGGGCGATCCTCCTACGAGCAGTACTTC CASSLVAGSGRSSYEQYF TRBV5-1 few TRBJ2-7 NA
TGTGCCAGCAGTCTCCGACAGGGGGCGAAGACTGAAGCTTTCTTT CASSLRQGAKTEAFF TRBV12-3/TRBV12-4 few TRBJ1-1 TRBD1
TGTGCCAGCAGCTTGCAAGGGGAGTGGGAAAAACTGTTTTTT CASSLQGEWEKLFF TRBV5-6 NA TRBJ1-4 NA
TGTGCCAGCAGGGGTAGGGGATCTGGTCAGCCCCAGCATTTT CASRGRGSGQPQHF TRBV12-3/TRBV12-4 few TRBJ1-5 NA
TGCGCCAGCAGCCAAGATCGGGGGGCTGATGAAGCTTTCTTT CASSQDRGADEAFF TRBV4-3 NA TRBJ1-1 NA
TGTGCCAGCAGACCCCCGTGGGCCCCTCCCTACGAGCAGTACTTC CASRPPWAPPYEQYF TRBV7-2 NA TRBJ2-7 NA
TGTGCCAGCAGCTTAGCAATAGGGACTAGCGGGAGCGATGAGCAGTTCTTC CASSLAIGTSGSDEQFF TRBV11-2 few TRBJ2-1 TRBD2
TGTGCCACCAGTGAGGGCAAGTCTGGGGCCAACGTCCTGACTTTC CATSEGKSGANVLTF TRBV24-1 few TRBJ2-6 NA
TGTGCCAGCAGCGCGACTAGCGGGAGATTTGAGCAGTACTTC CASSATSGRFEQYF TRBV7-9 NA TRBJ2-7 TRBD2
TGCAGTGCTAGAGAGAGCGCCAGGGGGCGATACACCGGGGAGCTGTTTTTT CSARESARGRYTGELFF TRBV20-1 few TRBJ2-2 TRBD1
TGCGCCAGCAGCCCGCATCCCGGGACTAGCGGAACCAATGAGCAGTTCTTC CASSPHPGTSGTNEQFF TRBV5-1 few TRBJ2-1 TRBD2
TGCAGTGCAGAACCACAGGCTAGCGGGACCTACGAGCAGTACTTC CSAEPQASGTYEQYF TRBV20-1 few TRBJ2-7 TRBD2
TGTGCCTGGACCCCCACCGGGGGTTACAATCAGCCCCAGCATTTT CAWTPTGGYNQPQHF TRBV30 NA TRBJ1-5 NA
TGTGCCAGCAGAGCTGCAGGGGAGAGTGAGCAGTTCTTC CASRAAGESEQFF TRBV12-3/TRBV12-4 NA TRBJ2-1 NA
TGCGCCAGCAGCCCACAACCCGGAGGGACAGTCTATGGCTACACCTTC CASSPQPGGTVYGYTF TRBV4-3 NA TRBJ1-2 TRBD1
TGTGCCAGCAGCTTGGGAGGGGTCGGCCAAGAGACCCAGTACTTC CASSLGGVGQETQYF TRBV5-6 NA TRBJ2-5 NA
TGTGCCAGCAGTACCAGACAGGGGTACACAGATACGCAGTATTTT CASSTRQGYTDTQYF TRBV12-3/TRBV12-4 few TRBJ2-3 TRBD1
TGTGCCAGCAGGAAACGGGGGCTCGCCTACGAGCAGTACTTC CASRKRGLAYEQYF TRBV12-3/TRBV12-4 NA TRBJ2-7 NA
TGTGCCAGCACGGGACTAGCGGGGGGAAATCCCACAGATACGCAGTATTTT CASTGLAGGNPTDTQYF TRBV4-2 NA TRBJ2-3 TRBD2
TGCAGTGCTAGACAGGGAACCTCTGGAAACACCATATATTTT CSARQGTSGNTIYF TRBV20-1 NA TRBJ1-3 NA
TGTGCCACCAGTGATTTTAGGGTTGCCTATGGCTACACCTTC CATSDFRVAYGYTF TRBV24-1 few TRBJ1-2 NA
TGCGCCAGCAGCTTGGAACTAGCGGGAGGTCTGAATGAGCAGTTCTTC CASSLELAGGLNEQFF TRBV5-1 NA TRBJ2-1 TRBD2
TGCGCCAGCAGCTTAACGGTGGTTGGGACCCAGTACTTC CASSLTVVGTQYF TRBV5-1 few TRBJ2-5 NA
TGCAGTGCTAGAGATCAGGGCGGATATAATTCACCCCTCCACTTT CSARDQGGYNSPLHF TRBV20-1 few TRBJ1-6 NA
TGTGCCAGCAGCTTATTTTCAGGGGTCCGGGAGACCCAGTACTTC CASSLFSGVRETQYF TRBV7-2 NA TRBJ2-5 NA
TGTGCCATCAGCCGGGACTTTAACTATGGCTACACCTTC CAISRDFNYGYTF TRBV10-3 many TRBJ1-2 NA
TGTGCCAGCAGCTTAGCCCGGACAGGGTCTAACTATGGCTACACCTTC CASSLARTGSNYGYTF TRBV11-3 NA TRBJ1-2 TRBD1
TGCGCCAGCAGCCCAGACAGGGGAATTCAGCCCCAGCATTTT CASSPDRGIQPQHF TRBV4-3 NA TRBJ1-5 TRBD1
TGCAGTGCTAGAGATCCCCGATCGGAGACCCAGTACTTC CSARDPRSETQYF TRBV20-1 few TRBJ2-5 NA
TGCAGCGTTGGGACAGGGGCGAATTCACCCCTCCACTTT CSVGTGANSPLHF TRBV29-1 many TRBJ1-6 TRBD1
TGTGCCAGCAGGCCACAGGGGGCGAGAACCGGGGAGCTGTTTTTT CASRPQGARTGELFF TRBV12-3/TRBV12-4 few TRBJ2-2 TRBD1
TGTGCCAGCAGTTTATGGCAGGGTTTTAATGAGCAGTTCTTC CASSLWQGFNEQFF TRBV27 few TRBJ2-1 NA
TGTGCCAGCAGCTTAGCGGACAGTAGGAGCTACACCTTC CASSLADSRSYTF TRBV5-5 NA TRBJ1-2 NA
TGTGCCAGCAGCTTAACCGGGGGGAAAAGTGAAGCTTTCTTT CASSLTGGKSEAFF TRBV7-2 NA TRBJ1-1 NA
TGTGCCAGCAGTTTATCCAGGCGATCCTCTCTATCCTACGAGCAGTACTTC CASSLSRRSSLSYEQYF TRBV27 NA TRBJ2-7 NA
TGTGCCAGCAGCCAACGGGGCCCCGGTGGCTACACCTTC CASSQRGPGGYTF TRBV3-1 few TRBJ1-2 NA
TGTGCCAGCAGCCGGACAGGGGGCTTTGTCGCGCAGTACTTC CASSRTGGFVAQYF TRBV6-2/TRBV6-3 few TRBJ2-7 TRBD1